The clone carrying this T cell receptor (beta chain) occurred a few times. Its antigen is currently unknown. A modified ARM-PCR protocol with three rounds of nested PCR amplified TCRbeta. Using its own MiXCR run on the multiplex PCR reads, TCRdb lists one record per CDR3 protein. The table lists about 110,000 distinct CDR3 sequences, 62% of them singletons. No cell sorting was done before RNA was extracted from the tissue. More than 3 cm separated this lung sample from the edge of the tumor. This specimen belongs to a study of tumor and adjacent non-tumor tissue in lung cancer. Findings of the study overall: Compared with tumor, normal lung showed significantly lower TCR diversity.

The specimen was distant non-tumor lung tissue. This TCR was recovered from a man aged 60 to 69 with non-small cell lung cancer.

CDR3 DNA sequence: TGCAGTGTTCGACACGACACCTCAAGCACCGGGGAGCTGTTTTTT. It translates to CSVRHDTSSTGELFF. This rearrangement joins TRBV29-1 to TRBJ2-2; no reliable D call. Germline values: CDR1 SQVTM, CDR2 ANQGSEA. This CDR3 has 15 residues.